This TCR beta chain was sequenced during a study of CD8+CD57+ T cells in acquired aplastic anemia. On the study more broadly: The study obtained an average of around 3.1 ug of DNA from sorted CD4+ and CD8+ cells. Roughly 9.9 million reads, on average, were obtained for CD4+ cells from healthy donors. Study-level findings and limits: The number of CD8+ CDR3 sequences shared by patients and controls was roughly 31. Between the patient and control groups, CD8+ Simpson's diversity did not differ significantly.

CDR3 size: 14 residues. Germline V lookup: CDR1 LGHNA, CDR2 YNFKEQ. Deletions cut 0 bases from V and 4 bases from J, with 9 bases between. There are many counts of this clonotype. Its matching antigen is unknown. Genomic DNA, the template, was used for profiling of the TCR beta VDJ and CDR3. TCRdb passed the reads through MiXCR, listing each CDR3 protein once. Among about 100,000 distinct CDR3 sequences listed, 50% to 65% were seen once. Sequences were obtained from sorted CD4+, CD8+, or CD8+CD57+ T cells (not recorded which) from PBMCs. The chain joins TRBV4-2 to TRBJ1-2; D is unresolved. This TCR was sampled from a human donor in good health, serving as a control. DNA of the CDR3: TGTGCCAGCAGCCAAGATATACAGAGCTATGGCTACACCTTC. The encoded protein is CASSQDIQSYGYTF.